A single sample gave rise to the 10 T cell receptor beta chains below, sequenced in a study of CD8 T cells in ankylosing spondylitis. MiXCR, run by TCRdb on the 5' RACE reads, gives a single entry per CDR3 protein. The sample has around 150,000 distinct CDR3 sequences, about 18% seen once. The specimen sequenced was blood, either unsorted or a sorted T cell fraction (not recorded which). These receptors all come from a male donor with ankylosing spondylitis or in good health (not recorded which).

The chain uses TRBV5-1 and TRBJ2-7, with 10 bases identical to TRBD2. Germline V gene sequence: CDR1 SGHRS, CDR2 YFSETQ. J was trimmed by 9 bases and V by 2 bases; bases with no gene match: 8. There are 14 residues in the CDR3. DNA for the CDR3: TGCGCCAGCAGCTTACCCATAGCGGGAGGACGGCAGTACTTC. Amino acid sequence: CASSLPIAGGRQYF.

A note on this clonotype: An end of the junction does not agree with germline; a read error may underlie this. The chain combines TRBV18 with TRBJ2-1; D not certain. There are 13 residues in the CDR3. In germline, CDR1 is KGHSH, CDR2 LQKENI. The CDR3 here is CASLPQSDNEQFF. CDR3 nucleotides: TGTGCCAGCTTACCACAATCCGACAATGAGCAGTTCTTC.

This clonotype was recorded at least ten times. The rearrangement joins TRBV15 to TRBJ2-4; perhaps TRBD1 as D (5 bases). CDR3 length: 16 residues. Germline CDR1 LNHNV, CDR2 YYDKDF (reference sequence). V lost 6 bases, J lost 0 bases, and 15 bases lay in between. CDR3 sequence: CATRRTGILAKNIQYF. The CDR3, as DNA: TGTGCCACCAGACGTACAGGCATACTAGCCAAAAACATTCAGTACTTC.

This clonotype has at least ten counts. The chain joins TRBV4-2 to TRBJ2-2; D may be TRBD2 (7 bases). CDR1 is LGHNA and CDR2 is YNFKEQ in the germline V gene. V lost 6 bases, J lost 2 bases, and 16 bases lay in between. The CDR3 consists of 16 residues. In DNA form, the CDR3 reads TGTGCCAGCAGATCAGGGGAGCGGGGTAACACCGGGGAGCTGTTTTTT. The encoded protein is CASRSGERGNTGELFF.

This clonotype was seen ten or more times. The chain recombines TRBV29-1 with TRBJ2-3; D perhaps matches TRBD1 (6 bases). This CDR3 comprises 14 residues. The ends were cut back, 4 bases at V and 4 bases at J, with 15 bases in the middle. Germline V lookup: CDR1 SQVTM, CDR2 ANQGSEA. The CDR3 nucleotides are TGCAGCGTTGGGTACTCAGGGGCCCCAGATACGCAGTATTTT. It yields the protein CSVGYSGAPDTQYF.

V is TRBV24-1 and J is TRBJ2-2; tentatively, D is TRBD1 (5 bases). CDR1 and CDR2 from the germline V gene are KGHDR and SFDVKD. This CDR3 spans 16 amino acids. V was pared by 6 bases and J by 0 bases, with 13 bases between. CDR3 sequence reads: CATSPPEGANTGELFF. The CDR3 DNA follows: TGTGCCACCAGTCCCCCAGAAGGGGCGAACACCGGGGAGCTGTTTTTT.

This clonotype was seen at least ten times. This chain connects TRBV7-9 to TRBJ1-5; D is undetermined. Between the trimmed V and J ends, which lost 2 bases and 2 bases, there was a span of 7 bases. CDR3 length equals 14 residues. Germline V gene sequence: CDR1 SEHNR, CDR2 FQNEAQ (reference sequence). The CDR3 DNA is TGTGCCAGCAGCTTAAAGGGTGGCAATCAGCCCCAGCATTTT. Encoded protein: CASSLKGGNQPQHF.

In its sample, this clonotype was seen a few times. The chain carries TRBV29-1 and TRBJ2-5, with TRBD2 identical over 8 bases. Germline V gene lookup returns CDR1 SQVTM and CDR2 ANQGSEA. The CDR3 is 18 residues long. With 0 bases clipped from V and 2 bases from J, the junction kept 14 bases outside the gene matches. The DNA of the CDR3 is TGCAGCGTTGAAGATCCTTTAGCGGCTAGCGGGTTTCAAGAGACCCAGTACTTC. Translated: CSVEDPLAASGFQETQYF.

The V gene is TRBV5-1, the J gene TRBJ2-1; 7 bases are shared with TRBD2. Germline CDR1 reads SGHRS; CDR2 reads YFSETQ. The CDR3 is 14 residues long. V was pared by 7 bases and J by 2 bases, with 6 bases of the junction left unmatched. Here the CDR3 DNA reads TGCGCCAGCGAACCGGGACTAACCTACAATGAGCAGTTCTTC. This codes for CASEPGLTYNEQFF.

This clonotype has ten or more counts. The V call is TRBV9, the J call TRBJ1-2; unclear D gene. Germline CDR1 SGDLS, CDR2 YYNGEE. Trimming took 0 bases from V and 6 from J, leaving 15 bases between them. The CDR3 is 15 amino acids. CDR3 bases: TGTGCCAGCAGCGTAGGGTATACGGAGACTGATGGCTACACCTTC. It yields the protein CASSVGYTETDGYTF.